This is a list of T cell receptor beta chains from one sample in a study of cytomegalovirus exposure and HLA in healthy donors. Assay used: immunoSEQ multiplex PCR; TCRdb lists only in-frame clones, some missing. The sample shows about 160,000 clones, 79% of them seen only once. The sample comprised PBMCs. The receptors stem from a man aged 40-49 years in good health and CMV-seronegative. CDR3s include the opening cysteine and the closing phenylalanine or tryptophan. D genes are given only for firm matches. Clone size is shown for a subset of rows, as once, few, many or a class of expanded clone.

clone size,V gene,J gene,D gene,CDR3 DNA,CDR3 protein
few,TRBV7-9,TRBJ2-7,TRBD1,TGTGCCAGCAGCCGACAGGGCGGCTACGAGCAGTACTTC,CASSRQGGYEQYF
.,TRBV5-5,TRBJ2-5,.,TGTGCCAGCAGCTTAGGGCGGGATGGTAGAGAGACCCAGTACTTC,CASSLGRDGRETQYF
.,TRBV4-3,TRBJ2-2,TRBD2,TGCGCCAGCAGCCAAGGTCCTAGCGGGAGTTCCGGGGAGCTGTTTTTT,CASSQGPSGSSGELFF
.,TRBV5-1,TRBJ2-7,TRBD2,TGCGCCAGCAGCTTACTAGCGGGGGGAAGCTACGAGCAGTACTTC,CASSLLAGGSYEQYF
.,TRBV5-1,TRBJ2-2,TRBD2,TGCGCCAGCAGCCAACTTAGCGGGAGTTACCGGGAGCTGTTTTTT,CASSQLSGSYRELFF
few,TRBV10-1,TRBJ2-5,TRBD2,TGCGCCAGGCAGGAAGATCGGACTAGCTCGAAGTTATGCCTCCAAGAGACCCAGTACTTC,CARQEDRTSSKLCLQETQYF
few,TRBV2,TRBJ2-7,TRBD2,TGTGCCAGCAGCGCCGGGACTAGCGAGGTCGAGCAGTACTTC,CASSAGTSEVEQYF
.,TRBV27,TRBJ1-5,TRBD1,TGTGCCAGCAGTTACAGCAGGGGGGCTGAGCCCCAGCATTTT,CASSYSRGAEPQHF
.,TRBV27,TRBJ2-1,.,TGTGCCAGCAGCCCTACTAGGAATGAGCAGTTCTTC,CASSPTRNEQFF
few,TRBV29-1,TRBJ2-5,.,TGCAGCGTTGTTTCCTCATCGGGAGAGACCCAGTACTTC,CSVVSSSGETQYF
.,TRBV20-1,TRBJ2-3,.,TGCAGTGCTAGTCAGGGGGATACGCAGTATTTT,CSASQGDTQYF
.,TRBV28,TRBJ2-2,.,TGTGCCAGCAGTACAGGGTTGGCCGGGGAGCTGTTTTTT,CASSTGLAGELFF
.,TRBV18,TRBJ1-4,.,TGTGCCAGCTCACCCACAGCAACTAATGAAAAACTGTTTTTT,CASSPTATNEKLFF
.,TRBV5-1,TRBJ2-2,.,TGCGCCAGCAGCTATGCCGGGACACTGAACACCGGGGAGCTGTTTTTT,CASSYAGTLNTGELFF
.,TRBV6-4,TRBJ2-7,TRBD1,TGTGCCAGCAGTGACTCGAGACTCGGCAGGGGGATCAAACTAGTTTCCTACGAGCAGTACTTC,CASSDSRLGRGIKLVSYEQYF
once,TRBV4-1,TRBJ2-6,TRBD1,TGCGCCAGCAGCCAGCCCAACATGACAGGGACCTCTGGGGCCAACGGCCTGACTTTC,CASSQPNMTGTSGANGLTF
.,TRBV6-1,TRBJ2-7,TRBD2,TGTGCCAGCAGTGGGACTAGCGGGAGGGCATCGAGCTCCTACGAGCAGTACTTC,CASSGTSGRASSSYEQYF
once,TRBV15,TRBJ2-3,TRBD1,TGTGCCACCAGCTTCGGGACAGGGGGCAGGGATACGCAGTATTTT,CATSFGTGGRDTQYF
.,TRBV9,TRBJ1-2,.,TGTGCCAGCAGCGTAGCTAGCGGGGGAGCTAACTATGGCTACACCTTC,CASSVASGGANYGYTF
once,TRBV19,TRBJ1-4,.,TGTGCCAGTAGTGTGCGCGCCCAAAATGAAAAACTGTTTTTT,CASSVRAQNEKLFF
.,TRBV5-1,TRBJ1-5,.,TGCGCCAGCAGTCAGGTCGGGGGGAGCAATCAGCCCCAGCATTTT,CASSQVGGSNQPQHF
.,TRBV6-5,TRBJ1-2,.,TGTGCCAGCAGTTATGAGGGACGGGCGGGAGGGGGTGGCTACACCTTC,CASSYEGRAGGGGYTF
.,TRBV27,TRBJ2-5,TRBD1,TGTGCCAGCAGTTTATCCCGGGGATATGCAGGGGGCAAAGAGACCCAGTACTTC,CASSLSRGYAGGKETQYF
few,TRBV4-2,TRBJ1-4,TRBD1,TGTGCCAGCAGCCAAGTGAGCGCAGGGGGTGAGGAAAAACTGTTTTTT,CASSQVSAGGEEKLFF
.,TRBV19,TRBJ2-7,.,TGTGCCAGTAGTATAAAGTTGGCCCGTCCTGGCGAGCAGTACTTC,CASSIKLARPGEQYF
.,TRBV7-2,TRBJ1-1,.,TGTGCCAGCAGCTTATATGACAGAATTGAAGCTTTCTTT,CASSLYDRIEAFF
.,TRBV28,TRBJ2-7,.,TGTGCCAGCAGTCCCCCGACAGGTCAGGGGCAGTACTTC,CASSPPTGQGQYF
.,TRBV13,TRBJ2-7,TRBD2,TGTGCCAGCAGCCCCGGGGCAGCGGGACGATGGTACGAGCAGTACTTC,CASSPGAAGRWYEQYF
few,TRBV9,TRBJ2-4,TRBD2,TGTGCCAGCAGCGTTAGCGGGAGCGGTCAAAACAGTCAGTACTTC,CASSVSGSGQNSQYF
.,TRBV25-1,TRBJ2-7,.,TGTGCCAGCAGTGATGGGGCTCTCTACGAGCAGTACTTC,CASSDGALYEQYF
.,TRBV10-2,TRBJ2-7,TRBD2,TGCGCCAGCAGTGAGTCACGACTAGCGGGAAACGAGCAGTACTTC,CASSESRLAGNEQYF
.,TRBV28,TRBJ1-2,.,TGTGCCTCCGTGGGGCGGGGGGAAGGACTAAATGGCTACACCTTC,CASVGRGEGLNGYTF
.,TRBV5-5,TRBJ1-5,.,TGTGCCAGCAGCATGGACAGCAGTGATCAGCCCCAGCATTTT,CASSMDSSDQPQHF
.,TRBV5-1,TRBJ2-1,.,TGCGCCAGCAGCCTCGACTTCGGCTCCTACAATGAGCAGTTCTTC,CASSLDFGSYNEQFF
.,TRBV7-9,TRBJ2-3,.,TGTGCCAGCAGCTTCCCGCAAGAGACTAGCACAGATACGCAGTATTTT,CASSFPQETSTDTQYF
.,TRBV28,TRBJ2-7,TRBD2,TGTGCCAGCCTAACTAGCGGGAGGTACGAGCAGTACTTC,CASLTSGRYEQYF
.,TRBV6-1,TRBJ2-1,TRBD2,TGTGCCAGCAGTGAACTAGCGGGGTTATACAATGAGCAGTTCTTC,CASSELAGLYNEQFF
.,TRBV5-4,TRBJ2-5,.,TGTGCCAGCAGCTTTGCTCCGAGTGAGACCCAGTACTTC,CASSFAPSETQYF
.,TRBV9,TRBJ2-2,TRBD1,TGTGCCAGCAGCGATCCGGGACAGGGGCCCGCCGGGGAGCTGTTTTTT,CASSDPGQGPAGELFF
.,TRBV6-6,TRBJ1-5,.,TGTGCCAGCAGTTACGCGGCAGTCAATCAGCCCCAGCATTTT,CASSYAAVNQPQHF
.,TRBV29-1,TRBJ2-1,.,TGCAGCGCCCCTGTCTCCTACAATGAGCAGTTCTTC,CSAPVSYNEQFF
.,TRBV19,TRBJ1-2,TRBD1,TGTGCCAGTACAGGGACAGGGCCAGGCTACACCTTC,CASTGTGPGYTF
.,TRBV19,TRBJ2-3,.,TGTGCCAGTAGCCCAGGGCGCCAGCTCACAGATACGCAGTATTTT,CASSPGRQLTDTQYF
.,TRBV4-2,TRBJ2-2,.,TGTGCCAGCAGCTGGGACTCCCACACCGGGGAGCTGTTTTTT,CASSWDSHTGELFF
.,TRBV9,TRBJ2-5,TRBD1,TGTGCCAGCGCGGCTGGACAGGGGTATCAAGAGACCCAGTACTTC,CASAAGQGYQETQYF
.,TRBV5-1,TRBJ2-2,.,TGCGCCAGCAGCATGGACAGCCCCGACACCGGGGAGCTGTTTTTT,CASSMDSPDTGELFF
.,TRBV28,TRBJ1-1,.,TGTGCCAGCAGTGAACCCGGGGGTTACACTGAAGCTTTCTTT,CASSEPGGYTEAFF
once,TRBV6-6,TRBJ2-2,.,TGTGCCAGCACCAAGCGGTCCGGGGAGCTGTTTTTT,CASTKRSGELFF
once,TRBV30,TRBJ1-3,.,TGTGCCCGGAGACAGGTCGCTGGAAACACCATATATTTT,CARRQVAGNTIYF
.,TRBV9,TRBJ2-3,.,TGTGCCAGCAGCCCCCACGCCGGAGATACGCAGTATTTT,CASSPHAGDTQYF
.,TRBV7-9,TRBJ1-4,TRBD1,TGTGCCAGCAGCCGGGACAGGGAGTTCGAAAAACTGTTTTTT,CASSRDREFEKLFF
.,TRBV6-1,TRBJ1-2,.,TGTGCCAGCAGTGATTGGGACATTAGCGGCTACACCTTC,CASSDWDISGYTF
.,TRBV5-6,TRBJ2-7,TRBD1,TGTGCCAGCAGCCCAGGACAGGGGGGACCCTACGAGCAGTACTTC,CASSPGQGGPYEQYF
.,TRBV25-1,TRBJ1-4,TRBD1,TGTGCCAGCAGATACAGGGGGAGTGATGAAAAACTGTTTTTT,CASRYRGSDEKLFF
.,TRBV7-2,TRBJ1-6,.,TGTGCCAGCAGCCACACAGTCGGGGATTCACCCCTCCACTTT,CASSHTVGDSPLHF
.,TRBV4-1,TRBJ1-5,.,TGCGCCAGCAGCCAAAACCCCGCTCGGGCCGGGGATCAGCCCCAGCATTTT,CASSQNPARAGDQPQHF
.,TRBV5-5,TRBJ1-1,TRBD1,TGTGCCAGCAGCTCAATCCGGGACAGGACGAGAAACACTGAAGCTTTCTTT,CASSSIRDRTRNTEAFF
.,TRBV4-2,TRBJ2-7,TRBD2,TGTGCCAGCAGCCAAGAAATCCTCTCTAGCGGGAGTAGGGACGAGCAGTACTTC,CASSQEILSSGSRDEQYF
few,TRBV25-1,TRBJ1-2,TRBD1,TGTGCCAGCAGTGAATCAGGGGGCTCGGGCTATGGCTACACCTTC,CASSESGGSGYGYTF
once,TRBV5-1,TRBJ2-7,TRBD1,TGCGCCAGCACTATACAGGGGCCCCCCTACGAGCAGTACTTC,CASTIQGPPYEQYF